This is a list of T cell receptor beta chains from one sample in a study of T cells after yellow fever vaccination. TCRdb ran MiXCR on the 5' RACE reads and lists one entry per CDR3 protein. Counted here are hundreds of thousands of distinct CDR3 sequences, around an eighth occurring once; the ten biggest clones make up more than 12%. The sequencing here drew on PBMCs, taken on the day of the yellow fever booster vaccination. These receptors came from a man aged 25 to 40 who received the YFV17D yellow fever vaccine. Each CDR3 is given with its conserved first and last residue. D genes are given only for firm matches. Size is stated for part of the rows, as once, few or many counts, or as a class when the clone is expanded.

CDR3 DNA: TGCAGTGCCCCGGGACAGGGGTTTAATTCACCCCTCCACTTT
CDR3 protein: CSAPGQGFNSPLHF
clone size: few
J gene: TRBJ1-6
D gene: TRBD1
V gene: TRBV20-1

CDR3 DNA: TGTGCCAGCAGTTTGACTAGCGGTTCCCTTGACTTC
CDR3 protein: CASSLTSGSLDF
clone size: -
J gene: TRBJ2-4
D gene: TRBD2
V gene: TRBV5-6

CDR3 DNA: TGTGCCAGCAGCCAAGAGGCACAGGACTACGAGCAGTACTTC
CDR3 protein: CASSQEAQDYEQYF
clone size: -
J gene: TRBJ2-7
D gene: -
V gene: TRBV3-1

CDR3 DNA: TGCAGCGTTGACCTGGGCAGGAACACTGAAGCTTTCTTT
CDR3 protein: CSVDLGRNTEAFF
clone size: many
J gene: TRBJ1-1
D gene: -
V gene: TRBV29-1

CDR3 DNA: TGCGCCAGCAGCTTAGGTCAGACTGAGCAGTTCTTC
CDR3 protein: CASSLGQTEQFF
clone size: -
J gene: TRBJ2-1
D gene: -
V gene: TRBV5-1

CDR3 DNA: TGTGCCAGCAGCTTCTCGGGAGAAAACATTCAGTACTTC
CDR3 protein: CASSFSGENIQYF
clone size: few
J gene: TRBJ2-4
D gene: -
V gene: TRBV5-4

CDR3 DNA: TGTGCCAGCAGAAGCACAGATACGCAGTATTTT
CDR3 protein: CASRSTDTQYF
clone size: many
J gene: TRBJ2-3
D gene: -
V gene: TRBV12-3/TRBV12-4

CDR3 DNA: TGTGCCAGCTCCTCGGAGGCTGTACAGTTCTTC
CDR3 protein: CASSSEAVQFF
clone size: -
J gene: TRBJ2-1
D gene: -
V gene: TRBV18

CDR3 DNA: TGTGCCAGCACCAGGGACAGGGTAAATTCACCCCTCCACTTT
CDR3 protein: CASTRDRVNSPLHF
clone size: few
J gene: TRBJ1-6
D gene: TRBD1
V gene: TRBV27

CDR3 DNA: TGTGCCAGCAGCCAAGATAGCGAGCGGACCGACTACAATGAGCAGTTCTTC
CDR3 protein: CASSQDSERTDYNEQFF
clone size: few
J gene: TRBJ2-1
D gene: -
V gene: TRBV3-1

CDR3 DNA: TGTGCCATCAGCTTGCCGTGGGGGGAGCTGTTTTTT
CDR3 protein: CAISLPWGELFF
clone size: -
J gene: TRBJ2-2
D gene: -
V gene: TRBV5-6

CDR3 DNA: TGCGCCAGCGGAGTTGGGTCCGTAGGCGGGGAGCAGTTCTTC
CDR3 protein: CASGVGSVGGEQFF
clone size: few
J gene: TRBJ2-1
D gene: -
V gene: TRBV23-1

CDR3 DNA: TGTGCCAGCACCGGGGACATTAAGAACACTGAAGCTTTCTTT
CDR3 protein: CASTGDIKNTEAFF
clone size: -
J gene: TRBJ1-1
D gene: -
V gene: TRBV19

CDR3 DNA: TGTGCCAGCGCCGGGGCGGGAACTAATGAAAAACTGTTTTTT
CDR3 protein: CASAGAGTNEKLFF
clone size: few
J gene: TRBJ1-4
D gene: -
V gene: TRBV9

CDR3 DNA: TGCAGTGCTAGAGGAGACTACGAGCAGTACTTC
CDR3 protein: CSARGDYEQYF
clone size: few
J gene: TRBJ2-7
D gene: -
V gene: TRBV20-1

CDR3 DNA: TGTGCCAGCAGCTTAAATTGGGCAGGGAGAGAGACCCAGTACTTC
CDR3 protein: CASSLNWAGRETQYF
clone size: -
J gene: TRBJ2-5
D gene: -
V gene: TRBV7-6

CDR3 DNA: TGCAGTGCCCCAGCCCCCGGGACTAGACTTTACATTCAGTACTTC
CDR3 protein: CSAPAPGTRLYIQYF
clone size: -
J gene: TRBJ2-4
D gene: TRBD2
V gene: TRBV20-1

CDR3 DNA: TGTGCCAGCAGCTGGGACTGGAGCTCCTACAATGAGCAGTTCTTC
CDR3 protein: CASSWDWSSYNEQFF
clone size: few
J gene: TRBJ2-1
D gene: -
V gene: TRBV7-2

CDR3 DNA: TGTGCCAGCAGCGAGGGCCAGGGAGACACCGGGGAGCTGTTTTTT
CDR3 protein: CASSEGQGDTGELFF
clone size: -
J gene: TRBJ2-2
D gene: -
V gene: TRBV5-4

CDR3 DNA: TGCGCCAGCAGCTTGGGGCAGACACTCTCTCGGGCCAACGTCCTGACTTTC
CDR3 protein: CASSLGQTLSRANVLTF
clone size: many
J gene: TRBJ2-6
D gene: -
V gene: TRBV5-1

CDR3 DNA: TGTGCCAGCAGCCCCGGAGTAACCCGGGCATCCTACGAGCAGTACTTC
CDR3 protein: CASSPGVTRASYEQYF
clone size: -
J gene: TRBJ2-7
D gene: -
V gene: TRBV7-7

CDR3 DNA: TGTGCCAGCTCACCACGGTCCCGGGAGGGCCGGGAGACCCAGTACTTC
CDR3 protein: CASSPRSREGRETQYF
clone size: few
J gene: TRBJ2-5
D gene: TRBD2
V gene: TRBV18

CDR3 DNA: TGTGCCAGCAAAGGGAGCATTAGCAATTCACCCCTCCACTTT
CDR3 protein: CASKGSISNSPLHF
clone size: -
J gene: TRBJ1-6
D gene: -
V gene: TRBV27

CDR3 DNA: TGTGCCAGCATGGTGGGGCAGTACACCGGGGAGCTGTTTTTT
CDR3 protein: CASMVGQYTGELFF
clone size: few
J gene: TRBJ2-2
D gene: -
V gene: TRBV12-3/TRBV12-4

CDR3 DNA: TGTGCCAGCAGCCCCGACAGGCCGAACACTGAAGCTTTCTTT
CDR3 protein: CASSPDRPNTEAFF
clone size: -
J gene: TRBJ1-1
D gene: -
V gene: TRBV12-3/TRBV12-4

CDR3 DNA: TGCGCCAGCAGCACCCAGGGGGTTGGAAACACCATATATTTT
CDR3 protein: CASSTQGVGNTIYF
clone size: -
J gene: TRBJ1-3
D gene: TRBD1
V gene: TRBV5-1

CDR3 DNA: TGTGCCAGCAGCTTGGGGGCACCGGGACTAGCGGGAGGGAAGGATACGCAGTATTTT
CDR3 protein: CASSLGAPGLAGGKDTQYF
clone size: -
J gene: TRBJ2-3
D gene: TRBD2
V gene: TRBV5-4

CDR3 DNA: TGTGCCAGCAGCTTAGCCCCGAACTACAATGAGCAGTTCTTC
CDR3 protein: CASSLAPNYNEQFF
clone size: few
J gene: TRBJ2-1
D gene: -
V gene: TRBV7-6

CDR3 DNA: TGCAGTGCTTCCGAGACAGGGGACATTCTAGCCAAAAACATTCAGTACTTC
CDR3 protein: CSASETGDILAKNIQYF
clone size: few
J gene: TRBJ2-4
D gene: TRBD1
V gene: TRBV20-1

CDR3 DNA: TGTGCCAGCAAGAGCACAGGGGCCTCCTACGAGCAGTACTTC
CDR3 protein: CASKSTGASYEQYF
clone size: few
J gene: TRBJ2-7
D gene: TRBD1
V gene: TRBV7-2

CDR3 DNA: TGTGCCAGCGCGGAACAGGGGGCGGGTAACATTCAGTACTTC
CDR3 protein: CASAEQGAGNIQYF
clone size: few
J gene: TRBJ2-4
D gene: TRBD1
V gene: TRBV7-6

CDR3 DNA: TGTGCCAGCAGCCCGGAACAGGGACGGACCTACGAGCAGTACTTC
CDR3 protein: CASSPEQGRTYEQYF
clone size: -
J gene: TRBJ2-7
D gene: -
V gene: TRBV5-5

CDR3 DNA: TGTGCCAGTAGTATGTGGGGTGCGGCCTACGAGCAGTACTTC
CDR3 protein: CASSMWGAAYEQYF
clone size: -
J gene: TRBJ2-7
D gene: -
V gene: TRBV19

CDR3 DNA: TGTGCCATCAGTGAGTCGGCGGCCCTCCGGTCGGGAGATACGCAGTATTTT
CDR3 protein: CAISESAALRSGDTQYF
clone size: -
J gene: TRBJ2-3
D gene: -
V gene: TRBV10-3

CDR3 DNA: TGTGCCAGCAGCTTGTCAGGGCACAACTATGGCTACACCTTC
CDR3 protein: CASSLSGHNYGYTF
clone size: few
J gene: TRBJ1-2
D gene: -
V gene: TRBV5-5

CDR3 DNA: TGTGCCAGCGGGGAGGGATATCAGCCCCAGCATTTT
CDR3 protein: CASGEGYQPQHF
clone size: -
J gene: TRBJ1-5
D gene: -
V gene: TRBV25-1

CDR3 DNA: TGTGCCAGCAGCTTAAAAGATCGACTCCTCGAGCAGTTCTTC
CDR3 protein: CASSLKDRLLEQFF
clone size: -
J gene: TRBJ2-1
D gene: -
V gene: TRBV11-2

CDR3 DNA: TGCAGCTGGGTAGATCAAAACATTCAGTACTTC
CDR3 protein: CSWVDQNIQYF
clone size: few
J gene: TRBJ2-4
D gene: -
V gene: TRBV20-1

CDR3 DNA: TGTGCCAGCAGTTTTGGGGACAACCCCTATGGCTACACCTTC
CDR3 protein: CASSFGDNPYGYTF
clone size: once
J gene: TRBJ1-2
D gene: -
V gene: TRBV12-3/TRBV12-4

CDR3 DNA: TGTGCCAGCAGCCAGACCGGGGCTAGCGGGACGAATACGCAGTATTTT
CDR3 protein: CASSQTGASGTNTQYF
clone size: few
J gene: TRBJ2-3
D gene: TRBD2
V gene: TRBV4-2

CDR3 DNA: TGCGCCAGCAGTGCGGGACAGGGATCGGTTCGCTACACCTTC
CDR3 protein: CASSAGQGSVRYTF
clone size: -
J gene: TRBJ1-2
D gene: TRBD1
V gene: TRBV5-1

CDR3 DNA: TGTGCCAGCAGCCCAAGGGGTGCGGGACCGCGCACAGATACGCAGTATTTT
CDR3 protein: CASSPRGAGPRTDTQYF
clone size: few
J gene: TRBJ2-3
D gene: -
V gene: TRBV3-1